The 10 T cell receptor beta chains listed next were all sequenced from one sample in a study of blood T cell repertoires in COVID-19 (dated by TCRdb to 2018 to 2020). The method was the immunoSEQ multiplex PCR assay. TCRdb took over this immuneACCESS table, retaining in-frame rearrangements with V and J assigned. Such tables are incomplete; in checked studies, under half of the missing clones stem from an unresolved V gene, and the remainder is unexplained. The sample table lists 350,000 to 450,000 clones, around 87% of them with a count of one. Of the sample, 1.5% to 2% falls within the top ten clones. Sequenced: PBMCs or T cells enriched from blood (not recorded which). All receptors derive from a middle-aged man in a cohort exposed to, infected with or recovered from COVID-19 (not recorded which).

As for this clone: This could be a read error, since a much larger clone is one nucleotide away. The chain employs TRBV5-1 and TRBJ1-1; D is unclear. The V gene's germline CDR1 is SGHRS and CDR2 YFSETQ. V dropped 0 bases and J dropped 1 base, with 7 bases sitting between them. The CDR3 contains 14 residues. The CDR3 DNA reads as TGCGCCAGCAGCTTGGGACTGACGAACACTGAAGCTTTCTTT. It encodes CASSLGLTNTEAFF.

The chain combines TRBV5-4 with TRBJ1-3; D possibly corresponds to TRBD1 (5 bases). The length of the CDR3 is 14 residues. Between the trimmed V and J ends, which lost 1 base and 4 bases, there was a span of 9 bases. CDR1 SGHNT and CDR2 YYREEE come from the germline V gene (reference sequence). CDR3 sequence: CASSLTGSGNTIYF. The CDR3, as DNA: TGTGCCAGCAGCTTGACAGGCTCCGGAAACACCATATATTTT. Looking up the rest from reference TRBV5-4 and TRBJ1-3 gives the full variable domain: ETGVTQSPTHLIKTRGQQVTLRCSSQSGHNTVSWYQQALGQGPQFIFQYYREEENGRGNFPPRFSGLQFPNYSSELNVNALELDDSALYLCASSLTGSGNTIYFGEGSWLTVV.

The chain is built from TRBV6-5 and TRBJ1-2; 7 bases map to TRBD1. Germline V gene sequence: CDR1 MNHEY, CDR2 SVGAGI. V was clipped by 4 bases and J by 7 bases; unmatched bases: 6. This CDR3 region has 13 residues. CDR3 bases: TGTGCCAGCAGTTTCCAGGGGGATCGTGGCTACACCTTC. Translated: CASSFQGDRGYTF.

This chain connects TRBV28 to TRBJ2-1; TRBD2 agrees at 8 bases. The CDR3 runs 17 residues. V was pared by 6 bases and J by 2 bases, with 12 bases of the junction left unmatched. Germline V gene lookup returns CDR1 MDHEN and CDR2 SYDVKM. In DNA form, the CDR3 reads TGTGCCAGCAGCACCCTGAATAGCGGGGCTCCCTACAATGAGCAGTTCTTC. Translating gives CASSTLNSGAPYNEQFF.

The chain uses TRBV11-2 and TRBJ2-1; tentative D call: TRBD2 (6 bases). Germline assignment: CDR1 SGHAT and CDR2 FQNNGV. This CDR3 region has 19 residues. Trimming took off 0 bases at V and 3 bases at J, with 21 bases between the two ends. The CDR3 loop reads CASSLEGASAGPIYNEQFF. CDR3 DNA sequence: TGTGCCAGCAGCTTAGAGGGTGCTAGCGCCGGACCTATCTACAATGAGCAGTTCTTC.

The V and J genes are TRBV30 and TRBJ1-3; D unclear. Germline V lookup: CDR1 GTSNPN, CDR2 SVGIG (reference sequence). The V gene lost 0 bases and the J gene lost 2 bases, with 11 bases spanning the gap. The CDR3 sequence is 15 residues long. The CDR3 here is CAWSVSEEAGNTIYF. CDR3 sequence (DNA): TGTGCCTGGAGTGTATCGGAGGAAGCTGGAAACACCATATATTTT.

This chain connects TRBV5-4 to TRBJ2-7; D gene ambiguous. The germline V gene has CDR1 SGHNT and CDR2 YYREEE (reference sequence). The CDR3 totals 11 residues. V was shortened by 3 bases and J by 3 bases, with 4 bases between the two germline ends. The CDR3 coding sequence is TGTGCCAGCAGCTCGTTCTACGAGCAGTACTTC. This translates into CASSSFYEQYF.

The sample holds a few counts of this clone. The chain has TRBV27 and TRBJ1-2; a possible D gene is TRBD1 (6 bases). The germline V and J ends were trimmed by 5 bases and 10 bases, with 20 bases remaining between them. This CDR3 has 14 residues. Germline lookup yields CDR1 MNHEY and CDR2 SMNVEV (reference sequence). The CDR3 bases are TGTGCCAGCAGTCGCAGTCGACAGGCTCCCAACTACACCTTC. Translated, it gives CASSRSRQAPNYTF.

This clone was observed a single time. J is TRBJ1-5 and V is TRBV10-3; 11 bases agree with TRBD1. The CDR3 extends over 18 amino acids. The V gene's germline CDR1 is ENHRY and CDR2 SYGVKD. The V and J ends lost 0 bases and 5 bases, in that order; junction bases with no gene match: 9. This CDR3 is CAISESRTGGVRDQPQHF. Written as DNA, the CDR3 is TGTGCCATCAGTGAGTCTCGGACAGGGGGCGTACGCGATCAGCCCCAGCATTTT.

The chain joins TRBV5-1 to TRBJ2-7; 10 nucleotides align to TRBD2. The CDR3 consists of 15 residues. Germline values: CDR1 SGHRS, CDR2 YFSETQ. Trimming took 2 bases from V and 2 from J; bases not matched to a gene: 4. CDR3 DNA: TGCGCCAGCAGCTTTCTAGCGGGAGAGACCTACGAGCAGTACTTC. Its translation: CASSFLAGETYEQYF.